This T cell receptor beta chain was found in a study of control samples from healthy donors and cancer patients. V gave up 4 bases and J gave up 4 bases, with 10 bases separating them. CDR1 LGHNA and CDR2 YSLEER come from the germline V gene. The CDR3 runs to 13 residues. Produced via immunoSEQ multiplex PCR; TCRdb's table is partial and in-frame only. The sample records fewer than 95,000 clones, 91% being singletons. The V gene is TRBV4-3, the J gene TRBJ1-2; D is ambiguous. The sample comprised blood. The sequence came from a man aged 25 to 40 in good health. The CDR3 reads CASSPKSSYGYTF. DNA of the CDR3: TGCGCCAGCAGCCCTAAGTCCAGCTATGGCTACACCTTC.